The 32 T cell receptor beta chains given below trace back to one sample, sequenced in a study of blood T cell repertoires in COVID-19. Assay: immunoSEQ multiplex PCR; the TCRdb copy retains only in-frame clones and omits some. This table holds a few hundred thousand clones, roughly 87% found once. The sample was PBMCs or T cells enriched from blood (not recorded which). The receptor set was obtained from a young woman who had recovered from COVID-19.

CDR3 nucleotide sequence: TGTGCCAGCAGCCGCTTCGAGGGCGACGAGCAGTACTTC. This encodes CASSRFEGDEQYF. J is TRBJ2-7 and V is TRBV7-3; a possible D gene is TRBD2 (5 bases). The CDR3 is 13 residues long. V was clipped by 5 bases and J by 5 bases, with 13 bases between them. Looked up from germline, CDR1 is SGHTA and CDR2 is FQGTGA.

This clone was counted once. In DNA form, the CDR3 reads TGTGCCAGCAGCTTAAGGTGGGACTCTGGAGCTTTCTTT. Translating it yields CASSLRWDSGAFF. V usage is TRBV7-9 and J usage is TRBJ1-1, with a possible D match to TRBD1 (5 bases). Per the germline V gene, CDR1 is SEHNR and CDR2 is FQNEAQ (reference sequence). Trimming shortened V by 2 bases and J by 10 bases, and 14 bases separated the two germline ends. This CDR3 comprises 13 residues.

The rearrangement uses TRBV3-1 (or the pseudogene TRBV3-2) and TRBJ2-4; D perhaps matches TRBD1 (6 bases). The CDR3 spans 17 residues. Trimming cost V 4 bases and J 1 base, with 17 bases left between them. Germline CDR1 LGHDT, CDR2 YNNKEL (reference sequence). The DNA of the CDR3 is TGTGCCAGCAGCCTAAGGACGACAGGAAGGGCCAAAAACATTCAGTACTTC. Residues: CASSLRTTGRAKNIQYF.

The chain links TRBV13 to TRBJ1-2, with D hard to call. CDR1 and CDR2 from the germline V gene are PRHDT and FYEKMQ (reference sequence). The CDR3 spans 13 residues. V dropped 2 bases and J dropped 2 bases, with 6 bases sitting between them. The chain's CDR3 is CASSLQQNYGYTF. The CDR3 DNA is TGTGCCAGCAGCTTACAACAGAACTATGGCTACACCTTC.

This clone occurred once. The CDR3 reads CASSQSTASGANVLTF. The CDR3 nucleotides read TGTGCCAGCAGCCAATCTACAGCCTCTGGGGCCAACGTCCTGACTTTC. The chain joins TRBV4-2 to TRBJ2-6; D is uncertain. The CDR3 sequence is 16 residues long. CDR1 and CDR2 from the germline V gene are LGHNA and YNFKEQ. Trimming removed 2 bases at V and 0 bases at J, with 8 bases between.

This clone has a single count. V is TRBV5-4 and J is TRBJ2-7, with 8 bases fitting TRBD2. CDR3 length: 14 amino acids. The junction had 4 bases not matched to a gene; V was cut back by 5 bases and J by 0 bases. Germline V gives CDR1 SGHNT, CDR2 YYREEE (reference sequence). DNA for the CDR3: TGTGCCAGCAGTCCCGGGACTAGCTCCTACGAGCAGTACTTC. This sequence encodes CASSPGTSSYEQYF. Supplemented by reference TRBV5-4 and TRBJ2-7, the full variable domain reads ETGVTQSPTHLIKTRGQQVTLRCSSQSGHNTVSWYQQALGQGPQFIFQYYREEENGRGNFPPRFSGLQFPNYSSELNVNALELDDSALYLCASSPGTSSYEQYFGPGTRLTVT.

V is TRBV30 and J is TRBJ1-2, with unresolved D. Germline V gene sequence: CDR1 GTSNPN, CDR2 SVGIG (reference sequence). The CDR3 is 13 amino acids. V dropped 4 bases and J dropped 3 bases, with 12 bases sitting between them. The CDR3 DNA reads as TGTGCCTGGATAGGTGGACTTGACTATGGCTACACCTTC. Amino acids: CAWIGGLDYGYTF.

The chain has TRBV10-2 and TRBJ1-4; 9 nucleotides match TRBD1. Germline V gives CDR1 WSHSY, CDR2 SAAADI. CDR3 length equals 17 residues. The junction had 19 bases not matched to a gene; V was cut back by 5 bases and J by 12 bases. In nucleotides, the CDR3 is TGCGCCAGCAGTCACTTAAGCACAGGGGGCTCGGGATTCGAACTGTTTTTT. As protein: CASSHLSTGGSGFELFF.

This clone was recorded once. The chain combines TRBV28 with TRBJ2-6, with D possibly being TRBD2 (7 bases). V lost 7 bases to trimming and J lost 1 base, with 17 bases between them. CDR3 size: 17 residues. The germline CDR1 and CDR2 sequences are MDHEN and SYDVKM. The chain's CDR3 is CASTWGRGGSGANVLTF. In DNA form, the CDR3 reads TGTGCCAGCACCTGGGGCAGGGGAGGGTCTGGGGCCAACGTCCTGACTTTC.

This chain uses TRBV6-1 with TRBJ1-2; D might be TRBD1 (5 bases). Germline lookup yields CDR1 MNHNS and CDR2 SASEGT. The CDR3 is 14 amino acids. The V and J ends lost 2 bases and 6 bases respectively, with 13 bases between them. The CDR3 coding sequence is TGTGCCAGCAGTGAATTCTTAGGGGAGGATGGCTACACCTTC. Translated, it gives CASSEFLGEDGYTF.

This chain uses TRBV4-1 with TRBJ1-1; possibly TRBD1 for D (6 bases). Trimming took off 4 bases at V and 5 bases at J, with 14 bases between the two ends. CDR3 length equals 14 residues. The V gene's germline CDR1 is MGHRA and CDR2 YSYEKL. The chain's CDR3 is CASSPAQGYTEAFF. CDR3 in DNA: TGCGCCAGCAGCCCGGCTCAGGGGTATACTGAAGCTTTCTTT.

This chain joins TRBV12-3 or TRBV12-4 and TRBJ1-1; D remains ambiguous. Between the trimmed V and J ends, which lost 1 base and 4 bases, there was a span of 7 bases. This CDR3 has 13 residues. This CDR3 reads CASSLDEGTEAFF. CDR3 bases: TGTGCCAGCAGTTTAGACGAGGGCACTGAAGCTTTCTTT.

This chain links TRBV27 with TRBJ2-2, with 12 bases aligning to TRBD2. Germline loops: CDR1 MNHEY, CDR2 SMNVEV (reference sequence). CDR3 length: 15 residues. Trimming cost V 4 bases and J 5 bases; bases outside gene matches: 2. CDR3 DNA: TGTGCCAGCAGTTCGGGGACTAGCGGGACCGGGGAGCTGTTTTTT. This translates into CASSSGTSGTGELFF.

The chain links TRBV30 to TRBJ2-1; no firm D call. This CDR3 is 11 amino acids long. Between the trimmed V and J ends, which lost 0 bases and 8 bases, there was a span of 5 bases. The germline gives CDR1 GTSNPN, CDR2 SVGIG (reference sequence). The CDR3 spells CAWSVVHEQFF. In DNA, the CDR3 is TGTGCCTGGAGTGTCGTCCATGAGCAGTTCTTC.

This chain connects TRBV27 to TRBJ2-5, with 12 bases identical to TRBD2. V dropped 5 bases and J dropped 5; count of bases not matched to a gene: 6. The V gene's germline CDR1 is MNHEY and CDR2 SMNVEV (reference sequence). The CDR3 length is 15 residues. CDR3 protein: CASSPRTSGKETQYF. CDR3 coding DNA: TGTGCCAGCAGTCCCCGGACTAGCGGGAAGGAGACCCAGTACTTC.

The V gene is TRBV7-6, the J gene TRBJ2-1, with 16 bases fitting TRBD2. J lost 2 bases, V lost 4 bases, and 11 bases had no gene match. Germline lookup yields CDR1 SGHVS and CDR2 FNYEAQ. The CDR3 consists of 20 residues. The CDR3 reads CASSSSGLAGGRKPYNEQFF. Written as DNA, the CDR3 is TGTGCCAGCAGCTCATCGGGACTAGCGGGAGGGCGTAAGCCCTACAATGAGCAGTTCTTC.

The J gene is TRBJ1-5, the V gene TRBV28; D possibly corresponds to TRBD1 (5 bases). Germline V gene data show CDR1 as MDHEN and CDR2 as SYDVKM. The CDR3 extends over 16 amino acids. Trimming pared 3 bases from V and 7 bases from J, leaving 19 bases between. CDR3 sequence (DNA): TGTGCCAGCAGTTTTTACGGCTCCGAGGGGAGGCAGCCCCAGCATTTT. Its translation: CASSFYGSEGRQPQHF.

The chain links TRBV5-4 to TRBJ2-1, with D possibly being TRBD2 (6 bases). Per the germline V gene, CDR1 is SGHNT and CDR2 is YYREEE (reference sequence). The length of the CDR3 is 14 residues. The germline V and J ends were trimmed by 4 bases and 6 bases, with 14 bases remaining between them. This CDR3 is CASSPPGTFNEQFF. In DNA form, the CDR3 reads TGTGCCAGCAGCCCCCCCGGGACTTTCAATGAGCAGTTCTTC. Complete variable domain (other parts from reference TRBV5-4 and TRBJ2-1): ETGVTQSPTHLIKTRGQQVTLRCSSQSGHNTVSWYQQALGQGPQFIFQYYREEENGRGNFPPRFSGLQFPNYSSELNVNALELDDSALYLCASSPPGTFNEQFFGPGTRLTVL.

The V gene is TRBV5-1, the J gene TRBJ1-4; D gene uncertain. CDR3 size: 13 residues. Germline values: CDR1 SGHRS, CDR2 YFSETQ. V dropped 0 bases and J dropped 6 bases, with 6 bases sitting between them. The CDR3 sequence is CASSLGGYEKLFF. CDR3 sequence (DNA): TGCGCCAGCAGCTTGGGAGGGTATGAAAAACTGTTTTTT.

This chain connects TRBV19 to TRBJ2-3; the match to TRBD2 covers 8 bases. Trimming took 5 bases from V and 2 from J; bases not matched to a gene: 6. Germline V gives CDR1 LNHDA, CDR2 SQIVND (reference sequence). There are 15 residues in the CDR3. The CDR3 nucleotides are TGTGCCAGTAGTCTTCCGGGACTAGACACAGATACGCAGTATTTT. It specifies CASSLPGLDTDTQYF.

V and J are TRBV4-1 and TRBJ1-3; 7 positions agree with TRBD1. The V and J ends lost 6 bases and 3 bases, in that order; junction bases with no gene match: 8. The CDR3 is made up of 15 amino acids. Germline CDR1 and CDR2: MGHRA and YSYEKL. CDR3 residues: CASSSPTGDGNTIYF. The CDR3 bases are TGCGCCAGCAGTTCGCCTACAGGGGATGGAAACACCATATATTTT.

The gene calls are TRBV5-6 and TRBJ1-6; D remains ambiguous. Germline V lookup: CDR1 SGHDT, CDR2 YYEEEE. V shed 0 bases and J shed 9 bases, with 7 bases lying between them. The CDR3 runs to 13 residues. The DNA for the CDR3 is TGTGCCAGCAGCTTGGGTGACTCTTCACCCCTCCACTTT. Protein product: CASSLGDSSPLHF.

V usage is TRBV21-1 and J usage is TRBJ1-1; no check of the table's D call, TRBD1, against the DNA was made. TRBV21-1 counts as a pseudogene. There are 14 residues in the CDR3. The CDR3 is CASSSGQVNTEAFF. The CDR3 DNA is TGTGCCAGCAGCTCAGGACAGGTGAACACTGAAGCTTTCTTT.

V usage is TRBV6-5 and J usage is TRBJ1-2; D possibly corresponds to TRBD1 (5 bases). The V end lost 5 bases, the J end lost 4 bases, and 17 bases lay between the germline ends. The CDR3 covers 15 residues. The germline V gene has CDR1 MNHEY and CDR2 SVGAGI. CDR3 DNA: TGTGCCAGCAGTCCAACCGGGGGATGGGGCTATGGCTACACCTTC. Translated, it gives CASSPTGGWGYGYTF.

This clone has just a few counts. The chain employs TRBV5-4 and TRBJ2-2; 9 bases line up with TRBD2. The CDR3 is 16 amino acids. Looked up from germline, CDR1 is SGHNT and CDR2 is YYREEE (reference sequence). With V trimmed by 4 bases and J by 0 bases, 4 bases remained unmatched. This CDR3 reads CASSRTSASNTGELFF. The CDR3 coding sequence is TGTGCCAGCAGCCGGACTAGCGCTTCGAACACCGGGGAGCTGTTTTTT. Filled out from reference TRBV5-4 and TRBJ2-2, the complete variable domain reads ETGVTQSPTHLIKTRGQQVTLRCSSQSGHNTVSWYQQALGQGPQFIFQYYREEENGRGNFPPRFSGLQFPNYSSELNVNALELDDSALYLCASSRTSASNTGELFFGEGSRLTVL.

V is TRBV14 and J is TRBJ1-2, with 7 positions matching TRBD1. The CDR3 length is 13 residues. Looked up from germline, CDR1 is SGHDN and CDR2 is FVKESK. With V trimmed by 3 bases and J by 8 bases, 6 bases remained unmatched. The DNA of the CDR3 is TGTGCCAGCAGCCAGGTTACAGGGGACGGCTACACCTTC. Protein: CASSQVTGDGYTF.

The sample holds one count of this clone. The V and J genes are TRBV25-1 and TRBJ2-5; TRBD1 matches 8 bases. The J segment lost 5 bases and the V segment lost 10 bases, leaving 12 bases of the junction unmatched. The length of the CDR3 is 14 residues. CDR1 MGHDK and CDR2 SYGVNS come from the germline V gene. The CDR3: CATTDREAGETQYF. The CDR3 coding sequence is TGTGCCACCACGGACAGGGAGGCGGGGGAGACCCAGTACTTC.

The CDR3 region is CASSSLWREGSPLHF. CDR3 DNA: TGTGCCAGCAGTTCGTTGTGGAGGGAAGGATCACCCCTCCACTTT. This sequence joins TRBV27 and TRBJ1-6, with D unclear. V lost 4 bases and J 10 bases, leaving 17 bases between the germline ends. Germline V gives CDR1 MNHEY, CDR2 SMNVEV (reference sequence). The CDR3 covers 15 residues.

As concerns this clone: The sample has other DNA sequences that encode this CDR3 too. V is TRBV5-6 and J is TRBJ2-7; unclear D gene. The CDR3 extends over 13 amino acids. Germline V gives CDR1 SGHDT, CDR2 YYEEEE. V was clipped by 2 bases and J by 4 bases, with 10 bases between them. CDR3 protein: CASSFLSGYEQYF. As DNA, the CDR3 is TGTGCCAGCAGCTTTCTATCCGGGTACGAGCAGTACTTC.

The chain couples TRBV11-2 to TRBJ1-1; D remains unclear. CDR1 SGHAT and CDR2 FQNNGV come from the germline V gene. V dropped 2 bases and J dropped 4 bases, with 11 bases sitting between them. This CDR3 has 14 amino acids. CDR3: CASSLSERGTEAFF. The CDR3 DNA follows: TGTGCCAGCAGCTTATCGGAGCGTGGCACTGAAGCTTTCTTT.

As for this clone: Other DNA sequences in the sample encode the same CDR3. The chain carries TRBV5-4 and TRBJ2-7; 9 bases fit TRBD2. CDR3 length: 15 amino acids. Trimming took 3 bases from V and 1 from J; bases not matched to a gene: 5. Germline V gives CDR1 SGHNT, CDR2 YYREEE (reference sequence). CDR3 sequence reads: CASSSPGLASYEQYF. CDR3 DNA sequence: TGTGCCAGCAGCTCCCCGGGACTAGCTTCCTACGAGCAGTACTTC.

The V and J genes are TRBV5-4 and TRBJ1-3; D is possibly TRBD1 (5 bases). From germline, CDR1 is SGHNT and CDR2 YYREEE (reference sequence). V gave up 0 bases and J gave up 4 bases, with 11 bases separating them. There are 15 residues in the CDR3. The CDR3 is CASSLAAGEGNTIYF. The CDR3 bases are TGTGCCAGCAGCTTGGCCGCGGGGGAAGGAAACACCATATATTTT. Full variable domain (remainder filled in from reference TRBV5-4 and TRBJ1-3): ETGVTQSPTHLIKTRGQQVTLRCSSQSGHNTVSWYQQALGQGPQFIFQYYREEENGRGNFPPRFSGLQFPNYSSELNVNALELDDSALYLCASSLAAGEGNTIYFGEGSWLTVV.